Following are 23 T cell receptor beta chains from one sample sequenced in a study of cytomegalovirus exposure and HLA in healthy donors. Primers for the PCR totalled 60 Vbeta and 13 Jbeta. Clones were sequenced by immunoSEQ multiplex PCR, and TCRdb holds only the in-frame ones, with some missing. Seen here are some 60,000 clones, more than 70% observed once, and the top ten hold more than 1.4%. Sequencing was performed on PBMCs. Receptors were obtained from a man aged 18 to 30 in good health and CMV-seronegative.

This clone was seen only a few times. The V and J genes are TRBV10-3 and TRBJ1-3; D might be TRBD1 (5 bases). V lost 8 bases and J lost 4, with 12 bases in between. This CDR3 is 13 amino acids long. Germline loops: CDR1 ENHRY, CDR2 SYGVKD. CDR3 nucleotide sequence: TGTGCCATCGCCAGGGTTTCGGGAAACACCATATATTTT. Translated: CAIARVSGNTIYF.

The genes are TRBV6-1 and TRBJ1-2; no firm D call. V lost 7 bases and J lost 4, with 13 bases in between. This CDR3 region has 13 residues. The germline V gene has CDR1 MNHNS and CDR2 SASEGT. This CDR3 is CASKALGGYGYTF. CDR3 nucleotides: TGTGCCAGCAAGGCGCTCGGAGGCTATGGCTACACCTTC.

This chain uses TRBV15 with TRBJ1-1; D is unresolved. Germline CDR1 and CDR2: LNHNV and YYDKDF (reference sequence). This CDR3 spans 13 amino acids. V dropped 0 bases and J dropped 11 bases, with 13 bases sitting between them. CDR3 loop: CATSRDFPMRAFF. Here the CDR3 DNA reads TGTGCCACCAGCAGAGATTTCCCGATGAGGGCTTTCTTT.

The rearrangement uses TRBV15 and TRBJ1-1; TRBD1 matches at 7 bases. Germline values: CDR1 LNHNV, CDR2 YYDKDF (reference sequence). The CDR3 loop spans 15 amino acids. With 3 bases clipped from V and 3 bases from J, the junction kept 7 bases outside the gene matches. Here the CDR3 reads CATSRAGGRDTEAFF. CDR3 coding DNA: TGTGCCACCAGCAGGGCAGGGGGTCGGGACACTGAAGCTTTCTTT. The variable domain in full, completed from reference TRBV15 and TRBJ1-1, reads DAMVIQNPRYQVTQFGKPVTLSCSQTLNHNVMYWYQQKSSQAPKLLFHYYDKDFNNEADTPDNFQSRRPNTSFCFLDIRSPGLGDTAMYLCATSRAGGRDTEAFFGQGTRLTVV.

This chain connects TRBV7-2 to TRBJ2-7; D is uncertain. CDR3 size: 13 residues. Germline V gene sequence: CDR1 SGHTA, CDR2 FQGNSA. The germline V and J ends were trimmed by 1 base and 2 bases, with 6 bases remaining between them. CDR3: CASSLVATYEQYF. CDR3 in DNA: TGTGCCAGCAGCTTAGTGGCAACCTACGAGCAGTACTTC.

The chain combines TRBV7-9 with TRBJ1-2; D call uncertain. The V gene lost 0 bases and the J gene lost 2 bases, with 7 bases spanning the gap. Germline loops: CDR1 SEHNR, CDR2 FQNEAQ (reference sequence). This CDR3 is built from 14 residues. The CDR3 DNA reads TGTGCCAGCAGCTTAGCGGCAGCGAACTATGGCTACACCTTC. Amino acids: CASSLAAANYGYTF.

Concerning this clone: The junction departs from germline at one end; a sequencing error may be responsible. This chain links TRBV7-7 with TRBJ2-2; TRBD2 is a possible D gene (5 bases). CDR3 length: 14 residues. CDR1 and CDR2 (germline): SSHAT, FNYEAQ (reference sequence). The CDR3 region has the DNA TGTGCTAGCAGCCGAGGACTTAACACCGGGGAGCTGTTTTTT. This translates into CASSRGLNTGELFF.

There are a few counts of this clone. The V call is TRBV6-5, the J call TRBJ1-1; the D is unclear. The germline gives CDR1 MNHEY, CDR2 SVGAGI. V lost 0 bases, J lost 5 bases, and 10 bases lay in between. CDR3 length: 14 residues. The CDR3 here is CASSYSAFGTEAFF. The CDR3 DNA reads as TGTGCCAGCAGTTACTCAGCCTTCGGGACTGAAGCTTTCTTT.

The CDR3 region is CASSPPPGGGEEEQYF. CDR3 DNA: TGTGCCAGCAGCCCCCCCCCGGGGGGCGGCGAGGAAGAGCAGTACTTC. The chain links TRBV7-9 to TRBJ2-7; the D gene is possibly TRBD2 (7 bases). CDR1 SEHNR and CDR2 FQNEAQ come from the germline V gene (reference sequence). V lost 5 bases and J 7 bases, leaving 24 bases between the germline ends. This CDR3 contains 16 residues.

In the case of this clone: Other DNA sequences in this specimen translate into the identical CDR3. The chain uses TRBV7-3 and TRBJ1-1; no clear D gene. Per germline, CDR1 SGHTA and CDR2 FQGTGA. V lost 5 bases to trimming and J lost 1 base, with 8 bases between them. The CDR3 has 13 amino acids. DNA for the CDR3: TGTGCCAGCAGCCTTACAAGGAACACTGAAGCTTTCTTT. Amino acids: CASSLTRNTEAFF.

V and J are TRBV2 and TRBJ1-5; TRBD1 might be the D (6 bases). Between the trimmed V and J ends, which lost 2 bases and 1 base, there was a span of 18 bases. There are 18 residues in the CDR3. Germline CDR1 SNHLY, CDR2 FYNNEI. CDR3 loop: CASSEQGTFVLSNQPQHF. The CDR3 DNA follows: TGTGCCAGCAGTGAACAGGGGACGTTTGTTTTGAGCAATCAGCCCCAGCATTTT.

This clone was detected once. The genes are TRBV5-6 and TRBJ2-1; 8 bases line up with TRBD1. The CDR3 sequence is 13 residues long. The V gene's germline CDR1 is SGHDT and CDR2 YYEEEE. Trimming cost V 4 bases and J 6 bases; bases outside gene matches: 3. CDR3 nucleotide sequence: TGTGCCAGCAGCCAGACAGGGGTCAATGAGCAGTTCTTC. Its protein product is CASSQTGVNEQFF.

V and J are TRBV18 and TRBJ2-7, with D possibly TRBD1 on 6 matching bases. CDR1 is KGHSH and CDR2 is LQKENI in the germline V gene. The V end lost 3 bases, the J end lost 0 bases, and 9 bases lay between the germline ends. There are 14 residues in the CDR3. The CDR3 is CASSPQGSSYEQYF. The CDR3 DNA follows: TGTGCCAGCTCACCTCAGGGGAGCTCCTACGAGCAGTACTTC.

CDR3 residues: CASSPQVLGDEQYF. CDR3 in DNA: TGTGCCAGCAGCCCACAGGTCCTGGGCGACGAGCAGTACTTC. The genes are TRBV9 and TRBJ2-7; maybe TRBD1 (5 bases). Per the germline V gene, CDR1 is SGDLS and CDR2 is YYNGEE. The CDR3 loop spans 14 amino acids. V was pared by 4 bases and J by 5 bases, with 16 bases between.

The V and J genes are TRBV5-1 and TRBJ1-4, with D possibly TRBD1 on 6 matching bases. The CDR3 has 13 residues. Germline V gives CDR1 SGHRS, CDR2 YFSETQ. V gave up 2 bases and J gave up 4 bases, with 6 bases separating them. The CDR3 DNA follows: TGCGCCAGCAGCTTACAGGGTAATGAAAAACTGTTTTTT. Translated: CASSLQGNEKLFF.

This clone has more than one count but fewer than ten. The chain joins TRBV29-1 to TRBJ2-5; 10 bases fit TRBD1. Germline-derived CDR1 and CDR2 are SQVTM and ANQGSEA. CDR3 length: 17 residues. The junction had 18 bases not matched to a gene; V was cut back by 6 bases and J by 5 bases. CDR3 sequence reads: CSVTRGTGEGLFETQYF. The CDR3 DNA sequence: TGCAGCGTGACGAGGGGGACAGGGGAGGGTTTGTTCGAGACCCAGTACTTC.

This rearrangement joins TRBV27 to TRBJ2-7, with D possibly TRBD1 on 6 matching bases. The CDR3 has 13 residues. The germline V gene has CDR1 MNHEY and CDR2 SMNVEV (reference sequence). Between the trimmed V and J ends, which lost 6 bases and 3 bases, there was a span of 12 bases. CDR3 residues: CASSRTVVYEQYF. For the CDR3, the DNA is TGTGCCAGCAGCAGGACAGTTGTCTACGAGCAGTACTTC.

This chain links TRBV4-1 with TRBJ1-5; D unclear. The V and J ends lost 4 bases and 2 bases respectively, with 12 bases between them. Per germline, CDR1 MGHRA and CDR2 YSYEKL. The CDR3 is made up of 15 amino acids. CDR3 in DNA: TGCGCCAGCAGCCGTTTGAACTCGGGCAATCAGCCCCAGCATTTT. The encoded protein is CASSRLNSGNQPQHF.

The chain carries TRBV7-6 and TRBJ2-1; D is unclear. CDR3 size: 13 residues. Between the trimmed V and J ends, which lost 2 bases and 6 bases, there was a span of 8 bases. Germline assignment: CDR1 SGHVS and CDR2 FNYEAQ. CDR3 sequence (DNA): TGTGCCAGCAGCTTATCCGGGTCCAATGAGCAGTTCTTC. This encodes CASSLSGSNEQFF.

The V call is TRBV7-2, the J call TRBJ2-5; D is unresolved. Germline lookup yields CDR1 SGHTA and CDR2 FQGNSA. The V end lost 3 bases, the J end lost 1 base, and 9 bases lay between the germline ends. This CDR3 contains 14 residues. CDR3 sequence reads: CASSFVSSQETQYF. DNA for the CDR3: TGTGCCAGCAGCTTCGTCAGTTCCCAAGAGACCCAGTACTTC.

The chain recombines TRBV11-2 with TRBJ1-1; TRBD1 matches at 9 bases. The CDR3 loop spans 15 amino acids. Germline-derived CDR1 and CDR2 are SGHAT and FQNNGV. Losses at the gene ends were 1 base for V and 4 bases for J; bases not matched to a gene: 4. The CDR3 loop reads CASSLGTGVGTEAFF. In DNA form, the CDR3 reads TGTGCCAGCAGCTTAGGGACAGGGGTCGGCACTGAAGCTTTCTTT.

The chain employs TRBV11-2 and TRBJ2-7; TRBD2 matches 7 bases. The trim removed 5 bases at V and 3 bases at J, leaving 13 bases unmatched. CDR1 and CDR2 (germline): SGHAT, FQNNGV. The CDR3 sequence is 16 residues long. CDR3 loop: CASSPLAWEGVYEQYF. CDR3 nucleotide sequence: TGTGCCAGCAGCCCCCTCGCTTGGGAGGGAGTCTACGAGCAGTACTTC. The entire variable domain, with the rest obtained from reference TRBV11-2 and TRBJ2-7, is as follows: EAGVAQSPRYKIIEKRQSVAFWCNPISGHATLYWYQQILGQGPKLLIQFQNNGVVDDSQLPKDRFSAERLKGVDSTLKIQPAKLEDSAVYLCASSPLAWEGVYEQYFGPGTRLTVT.

CDR3 bases: TGTGCCAGCAGCCGTAGACAGGAGACTGAAGCTTTCTTT. This gives the protein CASSRRQETEAFF. This sequence joins TRBV7-2 and TRBJ1-1, with a weak D call TRBD1 (6 bases). This CDR3 spans 13 amino acids. Looked up from germline, CDR1 is SGHTA and CDR2 is FQGNSA. The V end lost 5 bases, the J end lost 5 bases, and 12 bases lay between the germline ends.